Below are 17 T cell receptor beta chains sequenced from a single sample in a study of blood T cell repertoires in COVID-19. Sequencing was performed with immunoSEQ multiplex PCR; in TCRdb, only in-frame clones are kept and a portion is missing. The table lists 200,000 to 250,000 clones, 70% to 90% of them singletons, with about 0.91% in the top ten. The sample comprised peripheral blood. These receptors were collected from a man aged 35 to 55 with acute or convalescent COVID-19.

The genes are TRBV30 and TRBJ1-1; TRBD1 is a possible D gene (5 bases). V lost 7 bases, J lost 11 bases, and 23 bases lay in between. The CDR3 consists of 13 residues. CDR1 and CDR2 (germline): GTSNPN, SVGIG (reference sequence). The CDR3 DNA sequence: TGTGCCTCCGAATCTGGGCAGGGAAGCAGGGCTTTCTTT. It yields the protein CASESGQGSRAFF.

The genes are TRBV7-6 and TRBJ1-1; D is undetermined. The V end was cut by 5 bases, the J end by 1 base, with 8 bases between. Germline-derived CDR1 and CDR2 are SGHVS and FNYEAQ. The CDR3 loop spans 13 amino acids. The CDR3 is CASSLEPNTEAFF. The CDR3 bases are TGTGCCAGCAGCCTAGAGCCGAACACTGAAGCTTTCTTT. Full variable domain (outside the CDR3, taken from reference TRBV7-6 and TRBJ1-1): GAGVSQSPRYKVTKRGQDVALRCDPISGHVSLYWYRQALGQGPEFLTYFNYEAQQDKSGLPNDRFSAERPEGSISTLTIQRTEQRDSAMYRCASSLEPNTEAFFGQGTRLTVV.

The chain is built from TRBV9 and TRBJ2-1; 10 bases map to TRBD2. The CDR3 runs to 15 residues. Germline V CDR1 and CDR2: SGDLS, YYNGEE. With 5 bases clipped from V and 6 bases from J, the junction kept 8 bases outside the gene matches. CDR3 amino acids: CASSPAGGQGNEQFF. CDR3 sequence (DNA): TGTGCCAGCAGTCCAGCGGGGGGGCAAGGCAATGAGCAGTTCTTC.

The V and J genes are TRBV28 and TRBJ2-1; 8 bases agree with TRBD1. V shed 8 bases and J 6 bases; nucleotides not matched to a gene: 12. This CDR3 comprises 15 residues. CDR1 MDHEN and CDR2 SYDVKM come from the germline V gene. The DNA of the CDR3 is TGTGCCAGCTCAAATGGGCAGGGGGCGGTCAATGAGCAGTTCTTC. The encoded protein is CASSNGQGAVNEQFF. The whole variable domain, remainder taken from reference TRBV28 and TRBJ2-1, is DVKVTQSSRYLVKRTGEKVFLECVQDMDHENMFWYRQDPGLGLRLIYFSYDVKMKEKGDIPEGYSVSREKKERFSLILESASTNQTSMYLCASSNGQGAVNEQFFGPGTRLTVL.

The CDR3 region is CASREPLTGTGNSPLHF. As DNA, the CDR3 is TGCGCCAGCAGAGAACCTCTCACCGGGACAGGGAATTCACCCCTCCACTTT. This chain links TRBV10-1 with TRBJ1-6, with 9 bases fitting TRBD1. Germline CDR1 and CDR2: WNHNN and SYGVQD (reference sequence). Germline trimming cut 6 bases from V and 7 bases from J; bases unmatched to any gene: 13. The CDR3 extends over 17 amino acids.

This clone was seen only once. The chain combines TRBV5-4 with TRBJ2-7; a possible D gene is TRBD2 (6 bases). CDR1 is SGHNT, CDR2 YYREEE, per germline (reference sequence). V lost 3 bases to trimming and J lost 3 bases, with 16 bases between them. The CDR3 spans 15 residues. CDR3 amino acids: CASSSRDSSFYEQYF. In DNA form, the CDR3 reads TGTGCCAGCAGCTCACGGGACTCTTCATTCTACGAGCAGTACTTC.

The CDR3 is CASSLGWDRGIGEQYF. The CDR3 DNA reads as TGTGCCAGTAGCCTCGGGTGGGACAGGGGAATCGGCGAGCAGTACTTC. The chain recombines TRBV19 with TRBJ2-7, with 10 bases aligning to TRBD1. Trimming cost V 6 bases and J 6 bases; bases outside gene matches: 14. Per the germline V gene, CDR1 is LNHDA and CDR2 is SQIVND (reference sequence). This CDR3 has 16 residues. Filled out from reference TRBV19 and TRBJ2-7, the complete variable domain reads DGGITQSPKYLFRKEGQNVTLSCEQNLNHDAMYWYRQDPGQGLRLIYYSQIVNDFQKGDIAEGYSVSREKKESFPLTVTSAQKNPTAFYLCASSLGWDRGIGEQYFGPGTRLTVT.

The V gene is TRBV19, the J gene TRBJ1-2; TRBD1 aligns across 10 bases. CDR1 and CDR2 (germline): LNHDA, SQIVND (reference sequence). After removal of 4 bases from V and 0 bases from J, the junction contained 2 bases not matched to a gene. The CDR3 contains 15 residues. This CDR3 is CASSSGQGANYGYTF. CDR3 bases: TGTGCCAGTAGTAGCGGACAGGGGGCTAACTATGGCTACACCTTC. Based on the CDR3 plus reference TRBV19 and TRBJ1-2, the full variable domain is DGGITQSPKYLFRKEGQNVTLSCEQNLNHDAMYWYRQDPGQGLRLIYYSQIVNDFQKGDIAEGYSVSREKKESFPLTVTSAQKNPTAFYLCASSSGQGANYGYTFGSGTRLTVV.

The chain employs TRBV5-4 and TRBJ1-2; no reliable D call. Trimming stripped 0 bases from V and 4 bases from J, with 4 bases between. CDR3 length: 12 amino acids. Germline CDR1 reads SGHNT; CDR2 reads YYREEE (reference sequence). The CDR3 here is CASSLDGYGYTF. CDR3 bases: TGTGCCAGCAGCTTGGACGGCTATGGCTACACCTTC.

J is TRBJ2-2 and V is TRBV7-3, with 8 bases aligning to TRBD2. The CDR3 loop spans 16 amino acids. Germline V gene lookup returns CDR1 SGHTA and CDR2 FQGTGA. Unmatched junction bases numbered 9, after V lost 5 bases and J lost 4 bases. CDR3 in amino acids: CASSPGRGAPTGELFF. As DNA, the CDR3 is TGTGCCAGCAGCCCCGGGCGGGGGGCGCCCACCGGGGAGCTGTTTTTT.

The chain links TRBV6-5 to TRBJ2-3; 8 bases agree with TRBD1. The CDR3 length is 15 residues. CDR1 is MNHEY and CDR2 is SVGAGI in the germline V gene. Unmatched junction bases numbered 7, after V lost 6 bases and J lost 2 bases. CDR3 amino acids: CASRGDRGDTDTQYF. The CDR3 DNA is TGTGCCAGCAGGGGCGACAGGGGAGACACAGATACGCAGTATTTT.

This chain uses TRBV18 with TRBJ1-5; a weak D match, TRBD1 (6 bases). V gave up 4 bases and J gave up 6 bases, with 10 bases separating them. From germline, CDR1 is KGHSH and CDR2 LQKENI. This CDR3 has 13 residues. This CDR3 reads CASSRTGSQPQHF. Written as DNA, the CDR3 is TGTGCCAGCTCACGAACAGGGAGTCAGCCCCAGCATTTT.

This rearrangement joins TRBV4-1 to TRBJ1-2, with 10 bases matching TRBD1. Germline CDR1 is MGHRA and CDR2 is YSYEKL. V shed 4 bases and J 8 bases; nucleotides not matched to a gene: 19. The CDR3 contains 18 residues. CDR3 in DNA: TGCGCCAGCAGCCCAACCACAGGGGTAGGGACAGGGGTAGGCGGCTACACCTTC. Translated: CASSPTTGVGTGVGGYTF.

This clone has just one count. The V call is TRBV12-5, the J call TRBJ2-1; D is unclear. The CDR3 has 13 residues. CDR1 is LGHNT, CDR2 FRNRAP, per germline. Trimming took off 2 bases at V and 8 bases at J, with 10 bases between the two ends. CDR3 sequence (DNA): TGTGCTAGTGGTTTGTTTTCGTCGGATGAGCAGTTCTTC. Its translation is CASGLFSSDEQFF. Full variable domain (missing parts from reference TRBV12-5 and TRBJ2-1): DARVTQTPRHKVTEMGQEVTMRCQPILGHNTVFWYRQTMMQGLELLAYFRNRAPLDDSGMPKDRFSAEMPDATLATLKIQPSEPRDSAVYFCASGLFSSDEQFFGPGTRLTVL.

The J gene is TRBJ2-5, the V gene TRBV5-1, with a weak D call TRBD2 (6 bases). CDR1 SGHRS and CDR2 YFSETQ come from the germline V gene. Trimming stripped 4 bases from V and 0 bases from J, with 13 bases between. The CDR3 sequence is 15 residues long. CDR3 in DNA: TGCGCCAGCAGCCCCGCGGGGAGGTACCAAGAGACCCAGTACTTC. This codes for CASSPAGRYQETQYF.

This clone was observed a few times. The CDR3 DNA sequence: TGTGCCAGCAGCTCACCCCTACTAGCGAGCGGGGAGCTGTTTTTT. Protein sequence: CASSSPLLASGELFF. The rearrangement links TRBV7-2 to TRBJ2-2; 7 nucleotides line up with TRBD2. V lost 4 bases and J lost 7; bases outside the gene matches: 9. This CDR3 has 15 residues. CDR1 is SGHTA, CDR2 FQGNSA, per germline. The whole variable domain, remainder taken from reference TRBV7-2 and TRBJ2-2, is GAGVSQSPSNKVTEKGKDVELRCDPISGHTALYWYRQSLGQGLEFLIYFQGNSAPDKSGLPSDRFSAERTGGSVSTLTIQRTQQEDSAVYLCASSSPLLASGELFFGEGSRLTVL.

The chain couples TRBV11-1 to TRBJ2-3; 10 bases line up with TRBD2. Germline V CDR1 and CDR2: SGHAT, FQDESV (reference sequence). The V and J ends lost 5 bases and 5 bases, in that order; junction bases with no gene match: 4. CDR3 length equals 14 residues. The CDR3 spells CASSVSGGRDTQYF. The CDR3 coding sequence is TGTGCCAGCAGCGTTAGCGGGGGGCGAGATACGCAGTATTTT.